The T cell receptor (beta chain) under discussion was sequenced for a study of metastatic and nonmetastatic thyroid tumors (dated by TCRdb to 2018 to 2021). Broadly, across the study: For patients with malignant and with benign thyroid disease, the researchers compared repertoires between peripheral blood samples and tumor or nodule tissue samples. Summary of the overall study and its limitations: TCR beta diversity was reported as significantly higher in malignant tumors than in benign nodules, in both blood and tumor samples.

To note about this clone: Its antigen target is currently unknown. A read error may produce the germline difference seen at one junction end.

Library prep was done by PCR. Sequenced on an Illumina HiSeq 4000. High-throughput sequencing was used to profile the CDR3 region of the TCR beta-chain in every patient. In the authors' own workflow: The researchers built a classifier to tell apart papillary thyroid cancer patients with distant metastasis, based on CDR3 differences among clinicopathological groups. The Shannon index was used to assess repertoire diversity, and the Morisita-Horn index was used to assess tumor-blood repertoire similarity. The public reads were reprocessed in TCRdb via fastp at Q25 and MiXCR, keeping in-frame beta chains. The authors' filters were not applied to this entry. This sample gives some 16,000 clones in total; 24% of them show up just once. The ten largest clones add up to roughly 8% of the sample. Before undergoing thyroid surgery, none of the patients had been given any kind of treatment. Using T-cell receptor beta sequencing, the researchers looked back retrospectively at clinical samples from patients, gathered between about 2012 and 2019.

The germline V gene specifies KGHSH as CDR1 and LQKENI as CDR2. The CDR3 has 15 amino acids, counting the end cysteine and phenylalanine. Here the CDR3 DNA is all that survives: 45 bases in frame from base 1. Specimen: tumor tissue. This receptor was obtained from a female donor with papillary thyroid cancer or a benign thyroid nodule (not recorded which). Some clones in this sample may be carry-over from other donors' samples. The V and J genes are TRBV18 and TRBJ1-1, with TRBD1 matching 9 junction bases. The DNA sequence reads TGTGCCAGCTCACTACTGAAACAGGGGGCCGGTGAAGCTTTCTTC. Its translation reads: CASSLLKQGAGEAFF.